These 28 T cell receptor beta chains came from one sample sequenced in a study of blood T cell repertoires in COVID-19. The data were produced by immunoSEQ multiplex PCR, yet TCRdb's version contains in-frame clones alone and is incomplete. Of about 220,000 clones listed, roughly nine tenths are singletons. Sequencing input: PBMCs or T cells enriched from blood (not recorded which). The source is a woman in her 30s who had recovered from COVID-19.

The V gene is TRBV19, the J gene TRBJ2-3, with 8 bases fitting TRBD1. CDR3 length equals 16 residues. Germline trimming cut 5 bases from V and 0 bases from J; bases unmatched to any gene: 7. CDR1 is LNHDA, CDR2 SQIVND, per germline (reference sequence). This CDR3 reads CASSATGGTSTDTQYF. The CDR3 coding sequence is TGTGCCAGTAGTGCCACAGGGGGTACTAGCACAGATACGCAGTATTTT.

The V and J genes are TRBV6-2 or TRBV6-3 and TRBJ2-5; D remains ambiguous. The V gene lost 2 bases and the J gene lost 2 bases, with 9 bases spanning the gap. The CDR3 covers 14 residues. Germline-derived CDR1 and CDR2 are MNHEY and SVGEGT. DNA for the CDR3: TGTGCCAGCAGTTACACCCAGGTTCAAGAGACCCAGTACTTC. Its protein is CASSYTQVQETQYF.

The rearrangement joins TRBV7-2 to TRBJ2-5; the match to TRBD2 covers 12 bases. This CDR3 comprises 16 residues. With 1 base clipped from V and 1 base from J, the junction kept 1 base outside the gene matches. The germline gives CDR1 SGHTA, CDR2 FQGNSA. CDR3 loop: CASSLGTSGVQETQYF. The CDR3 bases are TGTGCCAGCAGCTTAGGGACTAGCGGGGTCCAAGAGACCCAGTACTTC.

CDR3 bases: TGCGCCAGCACCCATAGCGGGGGGGCCGGGAATGAGCAGTTCTTC. This sequence encodes CASTHSGGAGNEQFF. The chain couples TRBV4-1 to TRBJ2-1, with 11 bases aligning to TRBD2. This CDR3 comprises 15 residues. Germline V lookup: CDR1 MGHRA, CDR2 YSYEKL. Germline trimming cut 7 bases from V and 7 bases from J; bases unmatched to any gene: 9.

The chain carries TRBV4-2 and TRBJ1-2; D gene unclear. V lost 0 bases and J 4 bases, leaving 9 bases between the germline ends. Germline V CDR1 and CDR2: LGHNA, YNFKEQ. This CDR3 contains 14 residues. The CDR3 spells CASSQDRGAYGYTF. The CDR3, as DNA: TGTGCCAGCAGCCAAGATCGTGGAGCCTATGGCTACACCTTC.

The CDR3 spells CATSDRQGANTGELFF. CDR3 DNA sequence: TGTGCCACCAGTGATCGACAGGGCGCGAACACCGGGGAGCTGTTTTTT. The chain uses TRBV24-1 and TRBJ2-2; 7 bases align to TRBD1. The V segment lost 3 bases and the J segment 0 bases; nucleotides outside the gene matches: 3. CDR1 KGHDR and CDR2 SFDVKD come from the germline V gene. The CDR3 runs to 16 residues.

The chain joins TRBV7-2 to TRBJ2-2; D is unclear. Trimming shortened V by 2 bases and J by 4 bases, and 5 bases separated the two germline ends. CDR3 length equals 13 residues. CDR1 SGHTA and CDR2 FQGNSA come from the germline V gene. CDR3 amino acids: CASSLMSTGELFF. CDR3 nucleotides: TGTGCCAGCAGCTTAATGAGCACCGGGGAGCTGTTTTTT.

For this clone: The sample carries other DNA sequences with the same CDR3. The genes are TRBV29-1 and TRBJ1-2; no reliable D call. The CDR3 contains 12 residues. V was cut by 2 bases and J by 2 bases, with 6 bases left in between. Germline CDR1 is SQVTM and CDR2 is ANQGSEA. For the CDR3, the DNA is TGCAGCGTTGAATCGGGGAACTATGGCTACACCTTC. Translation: CSVESGNYGYTF.

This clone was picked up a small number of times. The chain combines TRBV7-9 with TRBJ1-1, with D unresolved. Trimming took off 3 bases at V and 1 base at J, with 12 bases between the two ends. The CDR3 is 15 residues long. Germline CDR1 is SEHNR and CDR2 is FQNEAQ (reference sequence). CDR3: CASSFVLGGNTEAFF. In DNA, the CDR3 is TGTGCCAGCAGCTTTGTTTTAGGAGGGAACACTGAAGCTTTCTTT.

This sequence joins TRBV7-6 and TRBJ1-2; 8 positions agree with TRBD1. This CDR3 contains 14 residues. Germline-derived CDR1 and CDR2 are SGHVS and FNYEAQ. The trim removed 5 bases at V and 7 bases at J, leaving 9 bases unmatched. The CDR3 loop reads CASSILDRGSGYTF. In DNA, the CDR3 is TGTGCCAGCAGCATCCTCGACAGGGGCAGTGGCTACACCTTC.

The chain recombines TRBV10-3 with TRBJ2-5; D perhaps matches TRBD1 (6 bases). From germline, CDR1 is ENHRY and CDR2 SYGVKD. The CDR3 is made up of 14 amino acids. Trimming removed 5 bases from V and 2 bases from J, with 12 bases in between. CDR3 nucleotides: TGTGCCATCAGTTTAACAGGGACGCAAGAGACCCAGTACTTC. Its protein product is CAISLTGTQETQYF.

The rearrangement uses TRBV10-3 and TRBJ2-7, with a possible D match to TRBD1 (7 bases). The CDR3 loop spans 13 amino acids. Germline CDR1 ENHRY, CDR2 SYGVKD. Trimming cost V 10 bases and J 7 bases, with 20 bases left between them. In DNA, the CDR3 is TGTGCCACCCAGACAGGGTCGGAGGGAGAGCAGTACTTC. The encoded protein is CATQTGSEGEQYF.

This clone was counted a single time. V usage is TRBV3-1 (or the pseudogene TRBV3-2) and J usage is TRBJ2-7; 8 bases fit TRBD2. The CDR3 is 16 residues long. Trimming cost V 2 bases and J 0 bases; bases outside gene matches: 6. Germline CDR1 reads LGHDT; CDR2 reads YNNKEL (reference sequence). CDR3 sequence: CASSQMTSASSYEQYF. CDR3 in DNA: TGTGCCAGCAGCCAAATGACTAGCGCTAGCTCCTACGAGCAGTACTTC.

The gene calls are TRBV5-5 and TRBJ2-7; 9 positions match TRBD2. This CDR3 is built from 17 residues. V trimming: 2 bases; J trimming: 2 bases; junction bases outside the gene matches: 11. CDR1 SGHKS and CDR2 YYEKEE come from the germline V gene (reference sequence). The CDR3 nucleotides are TGTGCCAGCAGCTTACATAGCGGGGGCCGAATCCCCTACGAGCAGTACTTC. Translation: CASSLHSGGRIPYEQYF.

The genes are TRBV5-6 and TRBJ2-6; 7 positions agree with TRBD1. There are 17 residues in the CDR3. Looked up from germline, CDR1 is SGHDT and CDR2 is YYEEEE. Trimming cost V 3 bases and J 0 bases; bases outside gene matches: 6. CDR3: CASSSLTGNSGANVLTF. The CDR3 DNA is TGTGCCAGCAGCTCATTGACAGGGAACTCTGGGGCCAACGTCCTGACTTTC.

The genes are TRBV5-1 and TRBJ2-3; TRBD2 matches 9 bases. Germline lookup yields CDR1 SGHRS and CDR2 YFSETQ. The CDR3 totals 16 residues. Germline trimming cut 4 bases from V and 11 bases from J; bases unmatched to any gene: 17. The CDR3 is CASSLRGRLAEGWQYF. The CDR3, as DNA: TGCGCCAGCAGCCTAAGGGGGAGACTAGCGGAGGGATGGCAGTATTTT.

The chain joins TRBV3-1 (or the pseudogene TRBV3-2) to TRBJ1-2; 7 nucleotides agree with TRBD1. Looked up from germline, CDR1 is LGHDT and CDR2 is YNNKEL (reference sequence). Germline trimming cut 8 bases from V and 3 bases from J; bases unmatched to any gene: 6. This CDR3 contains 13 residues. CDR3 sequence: CASEGAPDYGYTF. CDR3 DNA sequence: TGTGCCAGCGAGGGGGCGCCGGACTATGGCTACACCTTC.

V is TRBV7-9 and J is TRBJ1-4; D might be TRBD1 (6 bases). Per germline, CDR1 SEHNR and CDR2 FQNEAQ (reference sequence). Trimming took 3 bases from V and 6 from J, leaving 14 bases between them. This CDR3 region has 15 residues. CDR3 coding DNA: TGTGCCAGCAGCTTGTCGGGGGGGCCAGATGAAAAACTGTTTTTT. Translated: CASSLSGGPDEKLFF.

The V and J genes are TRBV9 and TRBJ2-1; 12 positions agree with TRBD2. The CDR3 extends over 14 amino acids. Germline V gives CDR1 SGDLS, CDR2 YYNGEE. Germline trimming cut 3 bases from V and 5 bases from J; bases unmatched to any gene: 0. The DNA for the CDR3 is TGTGCCAGCAGCGGGACTAGCGGGGACAATGAGCAGTTCTTC. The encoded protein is CASSGTSGDNEQFF.

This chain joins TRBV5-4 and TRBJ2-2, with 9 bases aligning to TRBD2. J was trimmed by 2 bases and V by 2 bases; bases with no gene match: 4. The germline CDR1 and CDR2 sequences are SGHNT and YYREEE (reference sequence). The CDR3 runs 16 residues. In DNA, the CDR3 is TGTGCCAGCAGCTTCGGGACTAGCCTAAACACCGGGGAGCTGTTTTTT. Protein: CASSFGTSLNTGELFF.

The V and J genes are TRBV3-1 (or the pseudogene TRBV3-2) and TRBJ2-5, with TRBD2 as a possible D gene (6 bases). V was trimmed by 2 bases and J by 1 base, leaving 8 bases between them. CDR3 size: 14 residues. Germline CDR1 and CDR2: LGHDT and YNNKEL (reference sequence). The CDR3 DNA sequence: TGTGCCAGCAGCCAACGGGACTTCCAAGAGACCCAGTACTTC. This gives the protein CASSQRDFQETQYF.

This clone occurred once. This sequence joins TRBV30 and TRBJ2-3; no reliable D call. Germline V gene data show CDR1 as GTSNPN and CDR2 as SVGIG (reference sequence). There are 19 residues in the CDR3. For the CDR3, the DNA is TGTGCTCCCCGAGTGACTCTAATATCGGCTACCTCTAGCACAGATACGCAGTATTTT. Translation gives CAPRVTLISATSSTDTQYF.

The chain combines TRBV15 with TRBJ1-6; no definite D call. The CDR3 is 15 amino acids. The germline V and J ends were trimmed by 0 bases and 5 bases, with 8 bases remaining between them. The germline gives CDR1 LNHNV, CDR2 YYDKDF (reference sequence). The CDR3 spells CATSRDPGNNSPLHF. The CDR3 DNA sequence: TGTGCCACCAGCAGAGATCCGGGGAATAATTCACCCCTCCACTTT.

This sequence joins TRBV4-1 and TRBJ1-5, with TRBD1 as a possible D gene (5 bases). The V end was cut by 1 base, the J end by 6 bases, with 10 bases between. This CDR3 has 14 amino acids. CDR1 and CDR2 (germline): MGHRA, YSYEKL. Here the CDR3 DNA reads TGCGCCAGCAGCCAAGGGGGCTCAGGTCAGCCCCAGCATTTT. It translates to CASSQGGSGQPQHF.

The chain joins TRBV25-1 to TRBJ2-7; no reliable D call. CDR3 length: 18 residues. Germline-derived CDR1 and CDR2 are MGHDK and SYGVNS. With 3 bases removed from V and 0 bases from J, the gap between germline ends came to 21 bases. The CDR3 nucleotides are TGTGCCAGCAGTGACCAAACACCCTTTAGGTCGGGCTCCTACGAGCAGTACTTC. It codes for CASSDQTPFRSGSYEQYF.

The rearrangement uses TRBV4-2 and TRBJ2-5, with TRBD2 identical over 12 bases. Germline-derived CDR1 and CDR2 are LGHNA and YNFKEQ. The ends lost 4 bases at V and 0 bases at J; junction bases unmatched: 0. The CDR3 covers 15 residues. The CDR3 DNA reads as TGTGCCAGCAGCCGGACTAGCGGGGACCAAGAGACCCAGTACTTC. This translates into CASSRTSGDQETQYF.

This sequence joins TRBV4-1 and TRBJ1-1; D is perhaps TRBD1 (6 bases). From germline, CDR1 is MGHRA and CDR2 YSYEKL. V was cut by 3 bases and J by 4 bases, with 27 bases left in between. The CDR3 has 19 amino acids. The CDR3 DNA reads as TGCGCCAGCAGCCACCGATCGGAGACAGGAGGAACTTTAGGCACTGAAGCTTTCTTT. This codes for CASSHRSETGGTLGTEAFF.

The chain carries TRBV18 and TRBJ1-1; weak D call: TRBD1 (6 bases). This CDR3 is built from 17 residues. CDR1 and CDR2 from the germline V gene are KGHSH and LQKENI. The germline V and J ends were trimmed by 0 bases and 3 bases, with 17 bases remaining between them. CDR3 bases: TGTGCCAGCTCACCACCTTTAACGACAGGCCGGCACACTGAAGCTTTCTTT. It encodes CASSPPLTTGRHTEAFF.